This TCR beta chain was recorded in a study of human T cells and chemical hapten exposure. Study in general: During the approximately 25-week study period, patients had diphenylcyclopropenone applied to the scalp every week. Overall study findings and caveats: It was expanded TCRs that formed significantly more large CDR3 similarity clusters than controls did.

Time point meaning: patch test 1, 2 weeks after DPC sensitization. Treatment specified: therapeutic diphenylcyclopropenone sensitization with weekly scalp DPC. A note on this clonotype: No antigen is known for it.

Deletions cut 3 bases from V and 7 bases from J, with 16 bases between. This CDR3 comprises 14 residues. Germline lookup yields CDR1 GTSNPN and CDR2 SVGIG (reference sequence). Each CDR3 protein gets one entry after TCRdb re-called the RACE reads with MiXCR. The sample has 75,000 to 100,000 distinct CDR3 sequences; under 12% are singletons. V usage is TRBV30 and J usage is TRBJ1-5; the D is unclear. The specimen comprised whole blood, sampled in connection with sensitization to the hapten diphenylcyclopropenone (DPC). This TCR came from a man aged 35 to 55 with alopecia areata. Some clones in this sample may be carry-over from other donors' samples. CDR3 protein: CAWSLHGERQPQHF. The CDR3 bases are TGTGCCTGGAGCTTACACGGCGAAAGACAGCCCCAGCATTTT.